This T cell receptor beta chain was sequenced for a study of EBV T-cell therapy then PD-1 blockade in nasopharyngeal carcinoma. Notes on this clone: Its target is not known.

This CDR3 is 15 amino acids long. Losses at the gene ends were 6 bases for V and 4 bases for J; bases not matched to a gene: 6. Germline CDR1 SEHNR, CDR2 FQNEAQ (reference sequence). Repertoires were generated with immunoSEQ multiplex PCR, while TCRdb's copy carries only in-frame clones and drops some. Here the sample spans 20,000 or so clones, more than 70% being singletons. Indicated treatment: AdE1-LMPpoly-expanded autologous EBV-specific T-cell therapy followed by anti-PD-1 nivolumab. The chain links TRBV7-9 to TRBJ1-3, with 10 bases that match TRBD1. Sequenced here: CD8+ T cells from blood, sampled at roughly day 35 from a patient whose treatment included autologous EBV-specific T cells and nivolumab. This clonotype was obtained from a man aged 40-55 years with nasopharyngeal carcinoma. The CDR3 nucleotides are TGTGCCAGCAGGTTCAGACAGGGGGCCGGAAACACCATATATTTT. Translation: CASRFRQGAGNTIYF.